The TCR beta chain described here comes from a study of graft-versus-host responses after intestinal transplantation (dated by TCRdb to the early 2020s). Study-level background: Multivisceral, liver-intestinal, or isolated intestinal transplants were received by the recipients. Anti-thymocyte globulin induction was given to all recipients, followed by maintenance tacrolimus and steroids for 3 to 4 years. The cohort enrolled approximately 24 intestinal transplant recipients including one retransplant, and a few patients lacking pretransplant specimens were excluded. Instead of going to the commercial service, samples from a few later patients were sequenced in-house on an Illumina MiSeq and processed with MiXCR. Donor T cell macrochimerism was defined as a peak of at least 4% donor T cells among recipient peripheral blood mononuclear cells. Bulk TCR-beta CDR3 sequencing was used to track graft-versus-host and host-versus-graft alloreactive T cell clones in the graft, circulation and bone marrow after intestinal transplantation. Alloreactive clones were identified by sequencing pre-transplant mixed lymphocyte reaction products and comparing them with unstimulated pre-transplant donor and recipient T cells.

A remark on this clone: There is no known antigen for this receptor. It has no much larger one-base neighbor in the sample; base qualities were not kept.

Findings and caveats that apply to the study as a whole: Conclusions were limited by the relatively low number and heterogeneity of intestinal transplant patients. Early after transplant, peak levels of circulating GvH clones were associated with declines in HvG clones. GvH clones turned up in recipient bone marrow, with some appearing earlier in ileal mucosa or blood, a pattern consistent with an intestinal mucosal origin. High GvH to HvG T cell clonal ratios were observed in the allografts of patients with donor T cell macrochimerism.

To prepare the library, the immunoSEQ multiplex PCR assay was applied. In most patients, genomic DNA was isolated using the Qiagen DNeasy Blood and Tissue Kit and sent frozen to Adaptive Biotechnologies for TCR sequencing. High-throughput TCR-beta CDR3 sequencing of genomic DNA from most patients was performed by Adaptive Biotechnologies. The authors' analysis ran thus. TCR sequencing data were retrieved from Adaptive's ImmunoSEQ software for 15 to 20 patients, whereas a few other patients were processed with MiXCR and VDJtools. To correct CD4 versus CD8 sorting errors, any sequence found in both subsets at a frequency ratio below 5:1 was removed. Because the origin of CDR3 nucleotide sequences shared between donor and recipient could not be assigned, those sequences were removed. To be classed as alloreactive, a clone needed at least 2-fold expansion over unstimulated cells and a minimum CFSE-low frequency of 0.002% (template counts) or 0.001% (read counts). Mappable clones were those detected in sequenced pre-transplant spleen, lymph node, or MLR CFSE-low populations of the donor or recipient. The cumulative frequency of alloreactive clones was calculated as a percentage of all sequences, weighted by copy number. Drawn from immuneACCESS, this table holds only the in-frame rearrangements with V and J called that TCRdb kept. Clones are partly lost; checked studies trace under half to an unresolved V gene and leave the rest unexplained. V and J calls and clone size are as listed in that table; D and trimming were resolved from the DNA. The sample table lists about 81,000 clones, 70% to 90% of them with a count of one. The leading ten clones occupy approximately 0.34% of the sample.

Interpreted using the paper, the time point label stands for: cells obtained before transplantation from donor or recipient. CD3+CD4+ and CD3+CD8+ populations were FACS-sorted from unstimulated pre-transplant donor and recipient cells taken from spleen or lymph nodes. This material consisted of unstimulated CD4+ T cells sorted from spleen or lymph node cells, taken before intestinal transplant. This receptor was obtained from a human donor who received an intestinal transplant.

The nucleotide sequence is TGTGCCAGCAGCTTAACCGGTTCAAGCACAGATACGCAGTATTTT. Its coded protein is CASSLTGSSTDTQYF. Recombination joined TRBV7-9 with TRBJ2-3, with the D gene too uncertain to name. Cut back by 2 bases and 0 bases, the V and J ends lie 9 bases apart. According to the germline V gene (reference sequence), CDR1 reads SEHNR and CDR2 reads FQNEAQ. The CDR3, from cysteine to phenylalanine, totals 15 residues. Kept here is only the CDR3 DNA, which spans 45 bases and is read in frame from base 1. With the rest looked up from the reference TRBV7-9 and TRBJ2-3 genes rather than sequenced, the full variable domain is DTGVSQNPRHKITKRGQNVTFRCDPISEHNRLYWYRQTLGQGPEFLTYFQNEAQLEKSRLLSDRFSAERPKGSFSTLEIQRTEQGDSAMYLCASSLTGSSTDTQYFGPGTRLTVL.